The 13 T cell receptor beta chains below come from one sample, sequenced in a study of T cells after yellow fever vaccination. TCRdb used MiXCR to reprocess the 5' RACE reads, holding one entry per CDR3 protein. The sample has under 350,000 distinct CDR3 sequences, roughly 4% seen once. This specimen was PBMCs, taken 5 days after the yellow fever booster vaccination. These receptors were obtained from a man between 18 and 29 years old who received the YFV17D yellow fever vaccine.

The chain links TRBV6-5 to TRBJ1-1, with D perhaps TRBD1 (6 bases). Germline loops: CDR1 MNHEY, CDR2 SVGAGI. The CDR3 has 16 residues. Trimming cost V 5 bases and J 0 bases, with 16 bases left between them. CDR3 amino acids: CASSLQSDRLNTEAFF. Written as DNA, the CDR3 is TGTGCCAGCAGTCTACAGAGTGACAGGTTGAACACTGAAGCTTTCTTT.

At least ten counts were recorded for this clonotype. The CDR3 DNA follows: TGTGCCAGCAGCTTAGTCGGTGGGGGAGACTATGGCGAGCAGTACGTC. Translated, it gives CASSLVGGGDYGEQYV. V gene TRBV7-8 combines with J gene TRBJ2-7; D tentatively reads TRBD1 or TRBD2 (5 bases each). Trimming removed 1 base at V and 6 bases at J, with 19 bases between. CDR1 and CDR2 (germline): SGHVS, FQNEAQ. This CDR3 is built from 16 residues.

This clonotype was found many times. The CDR3: CSAIDRNEKLFF. As DNA, the CDR3 is TGCAGTGCCATAGACAGAAATGAAAAACTGTTTTTT. The rearrangement links TRBV20-1 to TRBJ1-4, with D perhaps matching TRBD1 (5 bases). With 6 bases removed from V and 5 bases from J, the gap between germline ends came to 10 bases. CDR1 and CDR2 from the germline V gene are DFQATT and SNEGSKA (reference sequence). The CDR3 length is 12 residues.

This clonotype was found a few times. The CDR3 here is CASSQTLGEKLFF. CDR3 sequence (DNA): TGCGCCAGCAGCCAAACATTGGGTGAAAAACTGTTTTTT. V usage is TRBV4-1 and J usage is TRBJ1-4; no reliable D call. Germline-derived CDR1 and CDR2 are MGHRA and YSYEKL. Trimming shortened V by 2 bases and J by 7 bases, and 8 bases separated the two germline ends. The CDR3 consists of 13 residues.

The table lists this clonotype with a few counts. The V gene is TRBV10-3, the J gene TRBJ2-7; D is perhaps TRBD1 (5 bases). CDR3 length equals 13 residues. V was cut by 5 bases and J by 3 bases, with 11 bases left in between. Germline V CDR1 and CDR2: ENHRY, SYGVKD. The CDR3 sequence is CAISLQGSYEQYF. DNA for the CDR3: TGTGCCATCAGTTTGCAGGGAAGCTACGAGCAGTACTTC.

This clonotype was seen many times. The CDR3 reads CASSLTPSGNTIYF. In DNA form, the CDR3 reads TGTGCCAGCAGCCTCACCCCCTCTGGAAACACCATATATTTT. The chain employs TRBV9 and TRBJ1-3; D is ambiguous. Germline-derived CDR1 and CDR2 are SGDLS and YYNGEE. The length of the CDR3 is 14 residues. The V and J ends lost 4 bases and 0 bases respectively, with 8 bases between them.

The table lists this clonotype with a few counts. For the CDR3, the DNA is TGTGCCAGCAGCGCGTTTTCAACTAATGAAAAACTGTTTTTT. Translation gives CASSAFSTNEKLFF. This chain joins TRBV5-5 and TRBJ1-4; D unclear. Germline V CDR1 and CDR2: SGHKS, YYEKEE (reference sequence). V gave up 4 bases and J gave up 0 bases, with 7 bases separating them. This CDR3 is 14 amino acids long.

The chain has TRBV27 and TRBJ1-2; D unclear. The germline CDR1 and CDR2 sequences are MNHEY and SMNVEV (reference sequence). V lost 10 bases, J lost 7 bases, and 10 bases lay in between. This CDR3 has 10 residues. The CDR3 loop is CATTTTGYTF. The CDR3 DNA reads TGTGCCACCACGACGACTGGCTACACCTTC.

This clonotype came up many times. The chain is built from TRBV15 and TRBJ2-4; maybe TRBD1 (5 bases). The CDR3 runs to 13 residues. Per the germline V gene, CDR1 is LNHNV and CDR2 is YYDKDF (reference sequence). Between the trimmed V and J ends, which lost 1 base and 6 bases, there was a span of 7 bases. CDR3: CATSRAGLNIQYF. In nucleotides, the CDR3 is TGTGCCACCAGCAGAGCAGGGTTAAACATTCAGTACTTC. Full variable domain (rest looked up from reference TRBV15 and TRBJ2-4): DAMVIQNPRYQVTQFGKPVTLSCSQTLNHNVMYWYQQKSSQAPKLLFHYYDKDFNNEADTPDNFQSRRPNTSFCFLDIRSPGLGDTAMYLCATSRAGLNIQYFGAGTRLSVL.

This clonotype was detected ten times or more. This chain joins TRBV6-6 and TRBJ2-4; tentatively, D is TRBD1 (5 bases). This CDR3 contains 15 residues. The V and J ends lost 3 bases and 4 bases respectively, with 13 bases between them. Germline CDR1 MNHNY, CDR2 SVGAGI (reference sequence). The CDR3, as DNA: TGTGCCAGCAGTTATATGTGGGGCGTAAAAAACATTCAGTACTTC. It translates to CASSYMWGVKNIQYF.

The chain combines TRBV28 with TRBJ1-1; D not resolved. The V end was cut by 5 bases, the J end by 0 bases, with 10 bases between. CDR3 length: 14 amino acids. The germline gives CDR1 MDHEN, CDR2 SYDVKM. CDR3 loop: CASSRTLMNTEAFF. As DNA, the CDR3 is TGTGCCAGCAGTCGGACTCTCATGAACACTGAAGCTTTCTTT.

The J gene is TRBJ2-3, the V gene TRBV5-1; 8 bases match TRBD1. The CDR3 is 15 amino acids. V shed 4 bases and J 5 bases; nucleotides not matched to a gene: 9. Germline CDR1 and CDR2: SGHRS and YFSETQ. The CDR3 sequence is CASSIGQGIEDTQYF. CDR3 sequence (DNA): TGCGCCAGCAGCATCGGACAGGGAATAGAAGATACGCAGTATTTT.

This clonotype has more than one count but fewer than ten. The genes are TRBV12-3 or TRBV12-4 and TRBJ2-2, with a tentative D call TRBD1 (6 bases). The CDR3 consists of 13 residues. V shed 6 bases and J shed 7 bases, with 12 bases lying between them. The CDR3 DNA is TGTGCCAGCAGGGAAACAGGGTTCGGGGAGCTGTTTTTT. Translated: CASRETGFGELFF.